The clone carrying this T cell receptor beta chain was counted many times. The target antigen is unknown. This entry comes from a study of CD8+CD57+ T cells in acquired aplastic anemia. General study findings and limits: Researchers report that twenty-nine CD8+ CDR3 sequences appeared in both patients and controls.

CDR1 and CDR2 from the germline V gene are SGDLS and YYNGEE. Trimming took 6 bases from V and 2 from J, leaving 16 bases between them. This CDR3 is 15 amino acids long. It was genomic DNA that served as the template for profiling TCR beta VDJ and CDR3. Using its own MiXCR run on the reads, TCRdb lists one record per CDR3 protein. The table has hundreds of thousands of distinct CDR3 sequences, about two thirds seen once. This chain connects TRBV9 to TRBJ2-3; D tentatively fits TRBD1 or TRBD2 (5 bases each). This receptor was identified in a human donor in good health, serving as a control. Material: sorted CD4+, CD8+, or CD8+CD57+ T cells (not recorded which) from PBMCs. The CDR3 DNA is TGTGCCAGCAACCAGAGGGGTGACACCACAGATACGCAGTATTTT. It specifies CASNQRGDTTDTQYF. The entire variable domain, with the rest obtained from reference TRBV9 and TRBJ2-3, is as follows: DSGVTQTPKHLITATGQRVTLRCSPRSGDLSVYWYQQSLDQGLQFLIQYYNGEERAKGNILERFSAQQFPDLHSELNLSSLELGDSALYFCASNQRGDTTDTQYFGPGTRLTVL.